This T cell receptor beta chain emerged from a study of blood T cell repertoires in COVID-19. Whole-study context: Donors in the United States, Italy and Spain gave samples during acute or convalescent COVID-19. From T cells, B-cell-depleted T cells, or PBMCs came the material, which was cDNA or gDNA.

Source study methods: Amplification of reference gene primers provided the estimated nucleated cell counts. Assay: immunoSEQ multiplex PCR; the TCRdb copy retains only in-frame clones and omits some. V and J calls plus clone size are reproduced from that table; the DNA served to infer D and trimming. The sample yields some 77,000 clones, around 90% seen once. Germline CDR1 is GTSNPN and CDR2 is SVGIG (reference sequence). Trimming pared 1 base from V and 2 bases from J, leaving 12 bases between. This CDR3 spans 15 amino acids. The chain links TRBV30 to TRBJ1-3; D is unclear. Sample: peripheral blood. The sequence was collected from a man in his thirties or forties with acute or convalescent COVID-19. As DNA, the CDR3 is TGTGCCTGGAGTGCGGGGTCTGGGGCTGGAAACACCATATATTTT. Its protein is CAWSAGSGAGNTIYF.